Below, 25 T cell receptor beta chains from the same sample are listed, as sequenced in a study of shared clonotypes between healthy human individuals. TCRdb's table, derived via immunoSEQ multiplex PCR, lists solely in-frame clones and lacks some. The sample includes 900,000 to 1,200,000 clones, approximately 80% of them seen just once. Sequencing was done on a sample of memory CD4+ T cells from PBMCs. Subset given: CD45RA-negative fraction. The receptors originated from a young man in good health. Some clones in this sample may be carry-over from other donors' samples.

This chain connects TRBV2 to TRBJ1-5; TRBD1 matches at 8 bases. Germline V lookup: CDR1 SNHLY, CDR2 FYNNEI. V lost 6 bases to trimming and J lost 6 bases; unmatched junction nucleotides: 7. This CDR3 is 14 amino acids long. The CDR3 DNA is TGTGCCAGCAGGCCAGGGGGCTCGGGTCAGCCCCAGCATTTT. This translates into CASRPGGSGQPQHF.

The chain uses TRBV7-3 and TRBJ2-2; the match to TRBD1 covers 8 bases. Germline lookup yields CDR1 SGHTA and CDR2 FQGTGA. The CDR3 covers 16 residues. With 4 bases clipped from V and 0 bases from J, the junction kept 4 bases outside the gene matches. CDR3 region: CASSSQGASNTGELFF. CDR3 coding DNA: TGTGCCAGCAGCTCGCAGGGGGCCTCGAACACCGGGGAGCTGTTTTTT.

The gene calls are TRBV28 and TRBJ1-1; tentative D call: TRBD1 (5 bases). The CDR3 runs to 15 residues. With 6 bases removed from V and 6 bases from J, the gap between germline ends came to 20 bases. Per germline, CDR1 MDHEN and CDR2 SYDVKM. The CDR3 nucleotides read TGTGCCAGCAGCCGAGAACCGGGGGGAAACTCTGAAGCTTTCTTT. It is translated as CASSREPGGNSEAFF.

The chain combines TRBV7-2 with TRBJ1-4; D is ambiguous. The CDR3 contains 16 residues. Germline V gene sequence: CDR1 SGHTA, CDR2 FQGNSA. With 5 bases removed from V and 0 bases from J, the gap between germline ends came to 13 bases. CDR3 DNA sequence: TGTGCCAGCAGCCCGAGTCGAATGCCAACTAATGAAAAACTGTTTTTT. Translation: CASSPSRMPTNEKLFF.

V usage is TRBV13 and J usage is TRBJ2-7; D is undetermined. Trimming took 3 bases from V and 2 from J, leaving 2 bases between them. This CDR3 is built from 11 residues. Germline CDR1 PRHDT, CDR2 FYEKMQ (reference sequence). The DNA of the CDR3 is TGTGCCAGCAGCTTTGCCTACGAGCAGTACTTC. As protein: CASSFAYEQYF.

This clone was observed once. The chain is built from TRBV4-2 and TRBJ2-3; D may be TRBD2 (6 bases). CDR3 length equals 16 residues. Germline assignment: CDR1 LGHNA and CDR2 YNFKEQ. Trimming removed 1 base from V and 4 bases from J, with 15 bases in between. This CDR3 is CASSQVNGGGADTQYF. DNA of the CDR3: TGTGCCAGCAGCCAAGTCAACGGAGGAGGGGCAGATACGCAGTATTTT.

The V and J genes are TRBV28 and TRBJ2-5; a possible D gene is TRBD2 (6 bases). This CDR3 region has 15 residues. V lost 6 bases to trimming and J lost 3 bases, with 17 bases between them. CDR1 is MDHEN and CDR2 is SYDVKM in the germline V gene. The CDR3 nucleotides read TGTGCCAGCAGCCTCAATAGGATAGCGGAAGAGACCCAGTACTTC. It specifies CASSLNRIAEETQYF. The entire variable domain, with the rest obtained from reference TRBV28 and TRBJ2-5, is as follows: DVKVTQSSRYLVKRTGEKVFLECVQDMDHENMFWYRQDPGLGLRLIYFSYDVKMKEKGDIPEGYSVSREKKERFSLILESASTNQTSMYLCASSLNRIAEETQYFGPGTRLLVL.

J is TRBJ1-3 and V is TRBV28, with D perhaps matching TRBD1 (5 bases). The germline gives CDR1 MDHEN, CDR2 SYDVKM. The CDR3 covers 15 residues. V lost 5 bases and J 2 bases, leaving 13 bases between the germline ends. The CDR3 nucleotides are TGTGCCAGCAGTGCCGCCGGGACGACTGGAAACACCATATATTTT. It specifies CASSAAGTTGNTIYF. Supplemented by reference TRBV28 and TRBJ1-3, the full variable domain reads DVKVTQSSRYLVKRTGEKVFLECVQDMDHENMFWYRQDPGLGLRLIYFSYDVKMKEKGDIPEGYSVSREKKERFSLILESASTNQTSMYLCASSAAGTTGNTIYFGEGSWLTVV.

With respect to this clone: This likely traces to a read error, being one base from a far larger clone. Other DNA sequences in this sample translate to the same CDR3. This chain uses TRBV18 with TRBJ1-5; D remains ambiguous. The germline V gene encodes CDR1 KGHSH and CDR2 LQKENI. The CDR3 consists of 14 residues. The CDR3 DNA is TGTGCCAGTTCACCATCTTCGAGCAATCAGCCCCAGCATTTT. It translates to CASSPSSSNQPQHF.

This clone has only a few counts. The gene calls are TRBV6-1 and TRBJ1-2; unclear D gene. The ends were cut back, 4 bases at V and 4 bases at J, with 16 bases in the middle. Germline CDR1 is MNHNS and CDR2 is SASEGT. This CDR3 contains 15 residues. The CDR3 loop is CASSGPSRGAYGYTF. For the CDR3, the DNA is TGTGCCAGCAGTGGACCCAGTCGAGGCGCCTATGGCTACACCTTC.

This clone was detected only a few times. This CDR3 reads CASSYDNYEQYF. Written as DNA, the CDR3 is TGCGCCAGCAGCTATGATAACTACGAGCAGTACTTC. The chain is built from TRBV5-1 and TRBJ2-7; D gene unclear. Germline V gene sequence: CDR1 SGHRS, CDR2 YFSETQ. CDR3 length equals 12 residues. V was cut by 3 bases and J by 3 bases, with 7 bases left in between.

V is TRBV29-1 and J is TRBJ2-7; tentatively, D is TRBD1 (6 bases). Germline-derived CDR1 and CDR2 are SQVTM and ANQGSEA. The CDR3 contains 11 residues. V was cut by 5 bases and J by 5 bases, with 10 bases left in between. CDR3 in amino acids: CSVQGSNEQYF. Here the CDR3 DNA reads TGCAGCGTTCAGGGGTCCAACGAGCAGTACTTC.

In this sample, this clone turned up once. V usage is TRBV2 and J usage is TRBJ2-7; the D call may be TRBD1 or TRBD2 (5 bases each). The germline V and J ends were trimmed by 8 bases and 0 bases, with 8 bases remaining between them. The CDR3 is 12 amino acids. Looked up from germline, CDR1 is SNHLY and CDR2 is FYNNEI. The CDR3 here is CASGDGSYEQYF. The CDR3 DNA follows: TGTGCCAGCGGGGACGGCTCCTACGAGCAGTACTTC.

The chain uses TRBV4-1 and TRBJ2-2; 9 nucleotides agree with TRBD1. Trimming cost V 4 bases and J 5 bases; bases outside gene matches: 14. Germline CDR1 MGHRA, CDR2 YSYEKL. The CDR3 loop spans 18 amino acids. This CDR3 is CASSPSLRQGVVTGELFF. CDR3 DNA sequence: TGCGCCAGCAGCCCCTCATTACGACAGGGGGTTGTAACCGGGGAGCTGTTTTTT.

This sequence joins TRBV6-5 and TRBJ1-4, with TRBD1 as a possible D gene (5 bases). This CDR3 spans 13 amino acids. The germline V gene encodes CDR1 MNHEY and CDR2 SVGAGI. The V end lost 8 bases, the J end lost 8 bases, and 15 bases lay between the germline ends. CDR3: CASAGTTGEKLFF. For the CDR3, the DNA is TGTGCCAGCGCTGGGACGACGGGAGAAAAACTGTTTTTT.

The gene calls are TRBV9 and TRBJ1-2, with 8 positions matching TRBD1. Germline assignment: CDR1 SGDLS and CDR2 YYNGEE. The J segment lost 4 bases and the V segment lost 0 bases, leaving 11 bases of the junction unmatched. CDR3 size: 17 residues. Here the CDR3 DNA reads TGTGCCAGCAGCGTAGGGCCCGCGGGACAGGAGGTCTATGGCTACACCTTC. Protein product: CASSVGPAGQEVYGYTF.

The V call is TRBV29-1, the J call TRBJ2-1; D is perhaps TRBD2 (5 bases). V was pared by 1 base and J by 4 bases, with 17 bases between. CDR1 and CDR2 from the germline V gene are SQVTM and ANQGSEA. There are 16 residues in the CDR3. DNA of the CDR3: TGCAGCGTTGAAGGGGGAGAAGCATCGTTGTACAATGAGCAGTTCTTC. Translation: CSVEGGEASLYNEQFF.

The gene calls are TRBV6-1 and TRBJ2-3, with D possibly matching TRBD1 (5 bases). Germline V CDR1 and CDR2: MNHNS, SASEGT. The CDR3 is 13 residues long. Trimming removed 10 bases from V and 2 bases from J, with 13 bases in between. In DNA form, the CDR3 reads TGTGCCACCAGGGTATTAGTCACAGATACGCAGTATTTT. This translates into CATRVLVTDTQYF.

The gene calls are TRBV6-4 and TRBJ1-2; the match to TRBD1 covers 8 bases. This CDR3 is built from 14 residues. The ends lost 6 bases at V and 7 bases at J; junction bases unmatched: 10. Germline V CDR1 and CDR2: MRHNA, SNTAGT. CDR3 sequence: CASSTTSTGGGYTF. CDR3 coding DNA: TGTGCCAGCAGCACCACCTCTACAGGGGGTGGCTACACCTTC.

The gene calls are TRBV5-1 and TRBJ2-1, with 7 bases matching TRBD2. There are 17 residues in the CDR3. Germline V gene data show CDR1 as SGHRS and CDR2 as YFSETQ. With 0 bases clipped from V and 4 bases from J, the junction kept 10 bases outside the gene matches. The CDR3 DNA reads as TGCGCCAGCAGCTTGGACCGCCGGGACTACCCATACAATGAGCAGTTCTTC. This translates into CASSLDRRDYPYNEQFF.

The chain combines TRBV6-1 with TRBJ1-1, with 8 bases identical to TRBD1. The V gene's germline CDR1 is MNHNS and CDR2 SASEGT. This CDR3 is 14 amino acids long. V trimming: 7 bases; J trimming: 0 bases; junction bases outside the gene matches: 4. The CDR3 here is CASNAGQVNTEAFF. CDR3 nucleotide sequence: TGTGCCAGCAACGCGGGACAGGTGAACACTGAAGCTTTCTTT.

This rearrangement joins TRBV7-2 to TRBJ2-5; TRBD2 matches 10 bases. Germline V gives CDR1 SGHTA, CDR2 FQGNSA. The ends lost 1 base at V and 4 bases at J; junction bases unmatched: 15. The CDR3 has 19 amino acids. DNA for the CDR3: TGTGCCAGCAGCTTAGTTTTCTGGACTAGCGGTGGTGGGGGAGAGACCCAGTACTTC. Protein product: CASSLVFWTSGGGGETQYF.

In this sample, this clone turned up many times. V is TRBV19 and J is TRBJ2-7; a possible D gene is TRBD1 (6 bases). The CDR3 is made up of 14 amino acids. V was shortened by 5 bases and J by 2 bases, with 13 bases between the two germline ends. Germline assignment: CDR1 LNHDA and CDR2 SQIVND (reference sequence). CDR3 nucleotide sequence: TGTGCCAGTAGTCCTGGGGGCTGGACCTACGAGCAGTACTTC. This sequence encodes CASSPGGWTYEQYF.

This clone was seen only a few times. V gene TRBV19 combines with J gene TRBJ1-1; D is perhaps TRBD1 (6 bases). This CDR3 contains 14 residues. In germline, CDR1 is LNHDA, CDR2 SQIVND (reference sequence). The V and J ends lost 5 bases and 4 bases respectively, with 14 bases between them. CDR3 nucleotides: TGTGCCAGTAGTCCCCGGGACACGACCACTGAAGCTTTCTTT. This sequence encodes CASSPRDTTTEAFF.

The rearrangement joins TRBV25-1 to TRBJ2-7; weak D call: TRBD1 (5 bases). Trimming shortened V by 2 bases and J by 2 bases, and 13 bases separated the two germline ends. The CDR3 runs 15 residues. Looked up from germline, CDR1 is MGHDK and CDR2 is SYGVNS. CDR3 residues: CASSETGNSPYEQYF. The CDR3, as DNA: TGTGCCAGCAGTGAAACAGGAAACTCGCCCTACGAGCAGTACTTC.